The rows below give T cell receptor beta chains drawn from one sample of a study of cytomegalovirus exposure and HLA in healthy donors. Produced via immunoSEQ multiplex PCR; TCRdb's table is partial and in-frame only. This sample's clone table lists 150,000 to 200,000 clones. Source material: PBMCs. The source of these receptors is a woman aged 18-29 years in good health and CMV-seropositive. CDR3s include the opening cysteine and the closing phenylalanine or tryptophan. The D gene is left open where the match is weak.

D gene: TRBD2
J gene: TRBJ2-1
V gene: TRBV5-1
CDR3 DNA: TGCGCCAGCTCAGGGACTAGCGGGGGGGTGGGTGAGCAGTTCTTC
CDR3 protein: CASSGTSGGVGEQFF

D gene: TRBD2
J gene: TRBJ2-1
V gene: TRBV7-2
CDR3 DNA: TGTGCCAGCAGCTTAGAGCTAGCGGGGGCCAATGAGCAGTTCTTC
CDR3 protein: CASSLELAGANEQFF

D gene: .
J gene: TRBJ1-3
V gene: TRBV7-8
CDR3 DNA: TGTGCCAGCAGCCCCGGGGTGAACTCTGGAAACACCATATATTTT
CDR3 protein: CASSPGVNSGNTIYF

D gene: .
J gene: TRBJ1-1
V gene: TRBV28
CDR3 DNA: TGTGCCAGCAGCCCTCGCGCTGAAGCTTTCTTT
CDR3 protein: CASSPRAEAFF

D gene: TRBD1
J gene: TRBJ1-2
V gene: TRBV6-6
CDR3 DNA: TGTGCCAGCACCCCCGGTTCAGGGGGGAGCTATGGCTACACCTTC
CDR3 protein: CASTPGSGGSYGYTF

D gene: .
J gene: TRBJ2-7
V gene: TRBV6-5
CDR3 DNA: TGTGCCAGCAGTTACTCGAGGCGGCAGGGTACAATCGAGCAGTACTTC
CDR3 protein: CASSYSRRQGTIEQYF

D gene: .
J gene: TRBJ2-3
V gene: TRBV7-9
CDR3 DNA: TGTGCCAGCAAAAGCGGTAGCACAGATACGCAGTATTTT
CDR3 protein: CASKSGSTDTQYF

D gene: TRBD2
J gene: TRBJ2-5
V gene: TRBV4-2
CDR3 DNA: TGTGCCAGCAGCCAAGCGGGGGGGATGGAGACCCAGTACTTC
CDR3 protein: CASSQAGGMETQYF

D gene: .
J gene: TRBJ1-5
V gene: TRBV6-4
CDR3 DNA: TGTGCCAGCAGTGAAACAGACAATCAGCCCCAGCATTTT
CDR3 protein: CASSETDNQPQHF

D gene: .
J gene: TRBJ1-2
V gene: TRBV5-6
CDR3 DNA: TGTGCCAGCAGCTTAGGTACGGAGGGCTACACCTTC
CDR3 protein: CASSLGTEGYTF

D gene: .
J gene: TRBJ2-7
V gene: TRBV5-6
CDR3 DNA: TGTGCCAGCAGCAGGAGGCACTACGAGCAGTACTTC
CDR3 protein: CASSRRHYEQYF

D gene: .
J gene: TRBJ2-7
V gene: TRBV4-1
CDR3 DNA: TGCGCCAGCAGCCAAGACCCCGGGGGGCTTGACGAGCAGTACTTC
CDR3 protein: CASSQDPGGLDEQYF

D gene: TRBD2
J gene: TRBJ2-7
V gene: TRBV10-3
CDR3 DNA: TGTGCCATCAGTGAGTCATCGGGGGGGTTTAACGAGCAGTACTTC
CDR3 protein: CAISESSGGFNEQYF

D gene: .
J gene: TRBJ2-7
V gene: TRBV4-1
CDR3 DNA: TGCGCCAGCAGCCAAGATAAGACGAGCGTCGAGCAGTACTTC
CDR3 protein: CASSQDKTSVEQYF

D gene: .
J gene: TRBJ1-2
V gene: TRBV5-1
CDR3 DNA: TGCGCCAGCAGCTTAGGCAGGGAGGATGGCTACACCTTC
CDR3 protein: CASSLGREDGYTF

D gene: TRBD1
J gene: TRBJ1-2
V gene: TRBV6-7
CDR3 DNA: TGTGCCAGCAGTTACAGGACAGGGGGTCCTAACTATGGCTACACCTTC
CDR3 protein: CASSYRTGGPNYGYTF

D gene: TRBD2
J gene: TRBJ2-1
V gene: TRBV7-9
CDR3 DNA: TGTGCCAGCAGCTCCGGGACTAGCGGGGGAAGTGAGCAGTTCTTC
CDR3 protein: CASSSGTSGGSEQFF

D gene: TRBD1
J gene: TRBJ1-5
V gene: TRBV5-1
CDR3 DNA: TGCGCCAGCAGCGAACAGGGGGACTTGTCCCAGCCCCAGCATTTT
CDR3 protein: CASSEQGDLSQPQHF

D gene: TRBD2
J gene: TRBJ2-1
V gene: TRBV4-1
CDR3 DNA: TGCGCCAGCAGCCAACGCGGGAGCTCCTACAATGAGCAGTTCTTC
CDR3 protein: CASSQRGSSYNEQFF

D gene: .
J gene: TRBJ1-6
V gene: TRBV27
CDR3 DNA: TGTGCCAGCAGGGGGCTTATGTATAATTCACCCCTCCACTTT
CDR3 protein: CASRGLMYNSPLHF

D gene: TRBD2
J gene: TRBJ2-3
V gene: TRBV5-1
CDR3 DNA: TGCGCCAGCAGCTACCGACCAGTGCGGGAGGTGACCGATACGCAGTATTTT
CDR3 protein: CASSYRPVREVTDTQYF

D gene: .
J gene: TRBJ1-2
V gene: TRBV6-6
CDR3 DNA: TGTGCCAGCAAAATCCCGGGTTCTAACTATGGCTACACCTTC
CDR3 protein: CASKIPGSNYGYTF

D gene: TRBD2
J gene: TRBJ2-2
V gene: TRBV6-4
CDR3 DNA: TGTGCCAGCAAACCGACTAGCGGGTCGCCCGGGGAGCTGTTTTTT
CDR3 protein: CASKPTSGSPGELFF

D gene: .
J gene: TRBJ1-4
V gene: TRBV9
CDR3 DNA: TGTGCCAGCAGCGTAGGGGCGGCAGGAGGTGAAAAACTGTTTTTT
CDR3 protein: CASSVGAAGGEKLFF

D gene: .
J gene: TRBJ1-5
V gene: TRBV4-1
CDR3 DNA: TGCGCCAGCAGCAGGCAGGACAATCAGCCCCAGCATTTT
CDR3 protein: CASSRQDNQPQHF

D gene: .
J gene: TRBJ2-4
V gene: TRBV15
CDR3 DNA: TGTGCCACCAGCAGAGATCAGGGGTTAGCCAAAAACATTCAGTACTTC
CDR3 protein: CATSRDQGLAKNIQYF

D gene: .
J gene: TRBJ2-7
V gene: TRBV4-3
CDR3 DNA: TGCGCCAGCAGCCAAGATATAATGACAGGTTCCTACGAGCAGTACTTC
CDR3 protein: CASSQDIMTGSYEQYF

D gene: .
J gene: TRBJ1-5
V gene: TRBV7-8
CDR3 DNA: TGTGCCAGCAGCTTAGCTGGCCTTCATCAGCCCCAGCATTTT
CDR3 protein: CASSLAGLHQPQHF

D gene: .
J gene: TRBJ2-3
V gene: TRBV4-3
CDR3 DNA: TGCGCCAGCAGCCCACACGGGACAACATCAGATACGCAGTATTTT
CDR3 protein: CASSPHGTTSDTQYF

D gene: TRBD1
J gene: TRBJ2-1
V gene: TRBV19
CDR3 DNA: TGTGCCAGTAGTATAGGGGACAGCTACAATGAGCAGTTCTTC
CDR3 protein: CASSIGDSYNEQFF

D gene: TRBD1
J gene: TRBJ1-1
V gene: TRBV2
CDR3 DNA: TGTGCCAGCTCTTCCCCGGGACAGGGAACCGAAGCTTTCTTT
CDR3 protein: CASSSPGQGTEAFF